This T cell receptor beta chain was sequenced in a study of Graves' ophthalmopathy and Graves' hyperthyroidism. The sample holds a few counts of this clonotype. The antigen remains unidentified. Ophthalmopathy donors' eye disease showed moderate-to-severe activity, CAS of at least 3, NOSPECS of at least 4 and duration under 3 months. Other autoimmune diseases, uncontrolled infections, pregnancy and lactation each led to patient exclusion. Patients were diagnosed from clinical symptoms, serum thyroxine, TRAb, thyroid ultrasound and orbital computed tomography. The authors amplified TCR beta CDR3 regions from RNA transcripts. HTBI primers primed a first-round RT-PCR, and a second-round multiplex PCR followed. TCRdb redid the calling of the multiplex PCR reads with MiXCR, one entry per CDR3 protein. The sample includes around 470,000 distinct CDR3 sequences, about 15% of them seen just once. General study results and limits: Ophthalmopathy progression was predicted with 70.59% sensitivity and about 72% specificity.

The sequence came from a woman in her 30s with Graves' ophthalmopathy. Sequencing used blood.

CDR3 region: CASSQDPSVQETQYF. The CDR3 DNA reads TGCGCCAGCAGCCAAGATCCTAGCGTTCAAGAGACCCAGTACTTC. V is TRBV4-3 and J is TRBJ2-5; possibly TRBD2 for D (6 bases). The V and J ends lost 0 bases and 2 bases respectively, with 10 bases between them. Germline CDR1 is LGHNA and CDR2 is YSLEER. This CDR3 is 15 amino acids long.